This T cell receptor (beta chain) was found in a study of T cells after yellow fever vaccination. As for the study in general: The fractions with low cell numbers were processed using SMART-Seq v4 Ultra Low Input.

A universal primer site and UMIs were added as TCR cDNA was made by 5'RACE template switching. Each CDR3 protein is one row after TCRdb ran MiXCR on the 5' RACE reads. The table has 610,000 or so distinct CDR3 sequences, approximately 13% seen once. Concerning this clonotype: Its antigen remains unidentified.

Study-wide points: Post-booster samples contained most primary-vaccination clones (approximately 95% CD4, about 90% CD8).

The CDR3 is 14 residues long. The trim removed 6 bases at V and 0 bases at J, leaving 1 base unmatched. The germline V gene encodes CDR1 SGHAT and CDR2 FQDESV (reference sequence). The starting material was PBMCs, obtained on the day of the yellow fever booster vaccination. The TCR sequence derives from a young man who received the YFV17D yellow fever vaccine. The chain joins TRBV11-1 to TRBJ2-1; TRBD2 aligns across 8 bases. Written as DNA, the CDR3 is TGTGCCAGCAGACTAGCGGCCTCCTACAATGAGCAGTTCTTC. Protein: CASRLAASYNEQFF.